This TCR beta chain was sequenced for a study of T cell responses to AZD1222 COVID-19 vaccine. Points from the study as a whole: Spike was spanned by vaccine-associated CD4 TCRs, which were dominant at 160-218 and 743-854. Two AZD1222 administrations were followed by greater Spike-specific TCR breadth and depth. Only six AZD1222 recipients tested seropositive at baseline.

The sample holds a few counts of this clone. Its antigen is as yet unknown. Different DNA sequences within this sample yield the same CDR3. Sequencing was performed with immunoSEQ multiplex PCR; in TCRdb, only in-frame clones are kept and a portion is missing. This repertoire shows fewer than 110,000 clones, about 86% found once; its top ten account for over 1.2%. The sequence was collected from an adult in good health. The sequencing here drew on peripheral blood, taken on day 0 of AZD1222 vaccination.

CDR3 DNA sequence: TGTGCCAGCTCCCCGGGACAGATCACCACTGAAGCTTTCTTT. Amino acid sequence: CASSPGQITTEAFF. The chain links TRBV18 to TRBJ1-1; the match to TRBD1 covers 7 bases. In germline, CDR1 is KGHSH, CDR2 LQKENI. V shed 6 bases, J shed 4 bases, and the junction held 8 bases outside the gene matches. This CDR3 is 14 amino acids long.